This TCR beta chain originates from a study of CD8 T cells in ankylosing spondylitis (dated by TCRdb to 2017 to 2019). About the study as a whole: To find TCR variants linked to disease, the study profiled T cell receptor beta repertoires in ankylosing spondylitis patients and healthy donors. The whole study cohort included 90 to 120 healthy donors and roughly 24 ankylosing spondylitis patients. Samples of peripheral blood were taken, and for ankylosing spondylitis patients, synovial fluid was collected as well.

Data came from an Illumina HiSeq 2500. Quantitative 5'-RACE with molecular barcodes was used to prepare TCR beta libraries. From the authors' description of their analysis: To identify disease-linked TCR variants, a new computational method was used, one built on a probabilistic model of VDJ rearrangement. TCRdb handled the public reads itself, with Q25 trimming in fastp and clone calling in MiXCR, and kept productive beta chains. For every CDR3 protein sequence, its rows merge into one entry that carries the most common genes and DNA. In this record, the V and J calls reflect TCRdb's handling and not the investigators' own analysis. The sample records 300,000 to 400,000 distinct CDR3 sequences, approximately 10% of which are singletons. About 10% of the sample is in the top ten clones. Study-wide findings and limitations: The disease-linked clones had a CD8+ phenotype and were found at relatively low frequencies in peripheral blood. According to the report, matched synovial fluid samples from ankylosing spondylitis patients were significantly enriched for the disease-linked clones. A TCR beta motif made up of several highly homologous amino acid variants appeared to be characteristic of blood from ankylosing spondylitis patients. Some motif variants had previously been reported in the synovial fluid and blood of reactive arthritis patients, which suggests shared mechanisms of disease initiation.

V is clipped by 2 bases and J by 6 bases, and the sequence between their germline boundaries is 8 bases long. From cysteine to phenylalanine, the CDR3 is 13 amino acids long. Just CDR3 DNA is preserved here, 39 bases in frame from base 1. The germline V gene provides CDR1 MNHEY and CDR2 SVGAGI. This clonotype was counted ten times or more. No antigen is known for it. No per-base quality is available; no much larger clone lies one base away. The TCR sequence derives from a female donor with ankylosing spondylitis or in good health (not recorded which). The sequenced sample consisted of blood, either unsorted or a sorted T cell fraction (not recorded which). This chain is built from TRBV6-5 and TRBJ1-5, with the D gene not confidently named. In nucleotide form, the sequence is TGTGCCAGCAGTTACGGCTCAAGTCAGCCCCAGCATTTT. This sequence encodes CASSYGSSQPQHF.